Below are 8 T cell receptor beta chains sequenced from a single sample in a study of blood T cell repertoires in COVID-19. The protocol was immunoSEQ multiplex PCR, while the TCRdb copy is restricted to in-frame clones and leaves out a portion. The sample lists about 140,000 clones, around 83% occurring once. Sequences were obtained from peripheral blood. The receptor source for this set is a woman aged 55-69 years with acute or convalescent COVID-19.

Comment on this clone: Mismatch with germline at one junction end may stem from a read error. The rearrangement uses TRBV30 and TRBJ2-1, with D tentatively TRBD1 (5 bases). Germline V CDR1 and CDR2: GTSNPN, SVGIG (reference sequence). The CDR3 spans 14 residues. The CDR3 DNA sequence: TGTGCCTGGACTATCAGGGTGGGGTACAGTGAGCAGTTCTTC. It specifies CAWTIRVGYSEQFF.

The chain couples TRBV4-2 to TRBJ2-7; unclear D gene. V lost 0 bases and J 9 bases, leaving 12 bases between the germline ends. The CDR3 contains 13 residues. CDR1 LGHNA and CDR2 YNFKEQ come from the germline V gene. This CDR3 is CASSQDQESGQYF. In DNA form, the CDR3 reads TGTGCCAGCAGCCAAGACCAGGAATCCGGGCAGTACTTC.

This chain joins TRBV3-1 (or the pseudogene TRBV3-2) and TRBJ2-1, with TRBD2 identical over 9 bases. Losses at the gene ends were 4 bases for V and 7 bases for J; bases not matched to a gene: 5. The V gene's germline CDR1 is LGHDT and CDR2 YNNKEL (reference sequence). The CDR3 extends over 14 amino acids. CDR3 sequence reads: CASSLSGGPNEQFF. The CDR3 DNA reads TGTGCCAGCAGCCTTAGCGGGGGTCCGAATGAGCAGTTCTTC.

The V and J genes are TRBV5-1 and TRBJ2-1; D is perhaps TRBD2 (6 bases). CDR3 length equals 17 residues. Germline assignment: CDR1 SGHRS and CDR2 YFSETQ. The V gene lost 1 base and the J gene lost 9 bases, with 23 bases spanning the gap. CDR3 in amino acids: CASSLSMGLGGLGEQFF. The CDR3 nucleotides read TGCGCCAGCAGCTTGAGTATGGGGCTGGGGGGTTTGGGTGAGCAGTTCTTC.

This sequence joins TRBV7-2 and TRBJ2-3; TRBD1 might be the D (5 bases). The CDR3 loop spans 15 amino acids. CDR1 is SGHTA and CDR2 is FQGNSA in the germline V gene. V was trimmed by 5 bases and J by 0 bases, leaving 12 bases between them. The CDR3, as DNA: TGTGCCAGCAGCCCACAGGCTAGGAGCACAGATACGCAGTATTTT. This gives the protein CASSPQARSTDTQYF.

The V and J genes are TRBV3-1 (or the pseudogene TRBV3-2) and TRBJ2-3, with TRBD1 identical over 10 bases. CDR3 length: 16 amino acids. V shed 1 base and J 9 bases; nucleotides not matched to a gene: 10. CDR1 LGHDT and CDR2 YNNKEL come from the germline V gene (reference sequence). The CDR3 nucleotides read TGTGCCAGCAGCCAAGTAGGGGGACAGGGGAGAGGGACGCAGTATTTT. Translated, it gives CASSQVGGQGRGTQYF.

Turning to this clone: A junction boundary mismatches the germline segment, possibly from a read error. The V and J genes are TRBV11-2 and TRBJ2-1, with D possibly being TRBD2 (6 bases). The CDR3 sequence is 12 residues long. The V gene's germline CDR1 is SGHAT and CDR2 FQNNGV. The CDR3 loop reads CASSPGSFRQVF. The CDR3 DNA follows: TGTGCCAGCAGCCCCGGGAGCTTCCGGCAGGTCTTC.

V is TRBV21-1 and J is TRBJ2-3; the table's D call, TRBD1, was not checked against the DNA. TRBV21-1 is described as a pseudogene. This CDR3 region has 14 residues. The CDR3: CASSEQASTDTQYF. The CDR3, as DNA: TGTGCCAGCAGCGAACAGGCTAGCACAGATACGCAGTATTTT.